This T cell receptor beta chain is from a study of shared clonotypes between healthy human individuals. Study-wide context: Per donor, three plates held CD4 naive cells, three held CD4 memory, two held CD8 naive and one held CD8 memory.

Comment on this clone: Its target is unknown.

The CDR3 has 15 amino acids. In germline, CDR1 is SGHDT, CDR2 YYEEEE. Deletions cut 1 base from V and 6 bases from J, with 16 bases between. Authors' data handling: From ImmunoSEQ came sequences covering only the junction and carrying no quality scores, so filtering differed. Only in-frame clones appear in the TCRdb table, and some are missing; sequencing was by immunoSEQ multiplex PCR. V, J and clone size reflect that table, while D and trimming were determined from the DNA. Altogether about a million clones are present, 70% to 85% being singletons, with the ten largest covering over 0.8%. Study-wide findings and caveats: Non-shared clonotypes showed lower generation probabilities than clonotypes common to all four donors.

A CD45RA-negative memory subset and a CD45RA+ naive subset were separated from the CD4+ cells. This rearrangement joins TRBV5-6 to TRBJ1-2; weak D call: TRBD1 (5 bases). The receptor's source is a man in his late teens or twenties in good health. Some clones in this sample may be carry-over from other donors' samples. The material sequenced was memory CD4+ T cells from PBMCs. Subset defined: CD45RA-negative fraction. The CDR3 reads CASSLTGTVGDGYTF. The DNA of the CDR3 is TGTGCCAGCAGCTTGACCGGGACGGTGGGGGATGGCTACACCTTC.